Listed below are T cell receptor beta chains from one sample, sequenced in a study of blood T cell repertoires in COVID-19. Repertoires were generated with immunoSEQ multiplex PCR, while TCRdb's copy carries only in-frame clones and drops some. The table records 120,000 to 150,000 clones, roughly 80% of them present only once. Sequenced sample: peripheral blood. These receptors all come from a man in his forties or fifties with acute or convalescent COVID-19. Both conserved end residues are part of each CDR3. Each record gives: clone size, D gene, V gene, J gene, CDR3 DNA, CDR3 protein. A D gene is named only where the DNA matches it firmly. Only part of the rows carry a size: once, few, many, or a class if the clone is expanded.

clone_size: .; d_call: TRBD1; v_call: TRBV5-4; j_call: TRBJ1-3; cdr3_nt: TGTGCCAGCAGCTCCCCCTTGGGGACAGGGGGCAACACCATATATTTT; cdr3_aa: CASSSPLGTGGNTIYF
clone_size: .; d_call: .; v_call: TRBV20-1; j_call: TRBJ1-1; cdr3_nt: TGCAGTGCGCCGAGAGGAACTGAAGCTTTCTTT; cdr3_aa: CSAPRGTEAFF
clone_size: once; d_call: TRBD1; v_call: TRBV7-9; j_call: TRBJ1-2; cdr3_nt: TGTGCCAGCAGCCCGGGACAGGGGGAAGGCTACACCTTC; cdr3_aa: CASSPGQGEGYTF
clone_size: once; d_call: .; v_call: TRBV3-1/TRBV3-2; j_call: TRBJ2-5; cdr3_nt: TGTGCCAGCAGCCAATGGGGGCGCGGGGAGACCCAGTACTTC; cdr3_aa: CASSQWGRGETQYF
clone_size: .; d_call: .; v_call: TRBV3-1/TRBV3-2; j_call: TRBJ1-1; cdr3_nt: TGTGCCAGCAGCCGAGCCACAGGGAGCACTGAAGCTTTCTTT; cdr3_aa: CASSRATGSTEAFF
clone_size: .; d_call: TRBD2; v_call: TRBV5-1; j_call: TRBJ2-7; cdr3_nt: TGCGCCAGCAGCGCCGGAGGGCTAGCGGGGATTGAGCAGTACTTC; cdr3_aa: CASSAGGLAGIEQYF
clone_size: .; d_call: TRBD1; v_call: TRBV27; j_call: TRBJ1-5; cdr3_nt: TGTGCCAGCAGCAAAACAGGGGTCAATCAGCCCCAGCATTTT; cdr3_aa: CASSKTGVNQPQHF
clone_size: .; d_call: .; v_call: TRBV2; j_call: TRBJ2-7; cdr3_nt: TGTGCCAGCAGGGACCAGGGCTACGAGCAGTACTTC; cdr3_aa: CASRDQGYEQYF
clone_size: .; d_call: TRBD1; v_call: TRBV11-3; j_call: TRBJ1-1; cdr3_nt: TGTGCCAGCAGCTTGGGACAGGGAAGCACTGAAGCTTTCTTT; cdr3_aa: CASSLGQGSTEAFF
clone_size: .; d_call: .; v_call: TRBV27; j_call: TRBJ2-7; cdr3_nt: TGTGCCAGCAGTAGACTGGACAAAAGCTCCTACGAGCAGTACTTC; cdr3_aa: CASSRLDKSSYEQYF
clone_size: .; d_call: TRBD2; v_call: TRBV11-3; j_call: TRBJ2-3; cdr3_nt: TGTGCCAGCAGCACGGGACTAGCGGGGGGTACAGATACGCAGTATTTT; cdr3_aa: CASSTGLAGGTDTQYF
clone_size: few; d_call: TRBD1; v_call: TRBV27; j_call: TRBJ1-2; cdr3_nt: TGTGCCAGCAGTTCGGCGGACAGGCTTGGCTATGGCTACACCTTC; cdr3_aa: CASSSADRLGYGYTF
clone_size: .; d_call: TRBD1; v_call: TRBV9; j_call: TRBJ1-1; cdr3_nt: TGTGCCAGCAGCGTACGGGGACAGGGGCCCTCGAACACTGAAGCTTTCTTT; cdr3_aa: CASSVRGQGPSNTEAFF
clone_size: .; d_call: .; v_call: TRBV7-2; j_call: TRBJ2-7; cdr3_nt: TGTGCCAGCAGCTTAATGGGCACAGGGAACCAGTACTTC; cdr3_aa: CASSLMGTGNQYF
clone_size: .; d_call: .; v_call: TRBV6-5; j_call: TRBJ1-4; cdr3_nt: TGTGCCAGCAGTTACACATATGAGGTTGAAAAACTGTTTTTT; cdr3_aa: CASSYTYEVEKLFF
clone_size: .; d_call: .; v_call: TRBV30; j_call: TRBJ2-5; cdr3_nt: TGTGCCTGGACTAATAGCGAGACCCAGTACTTC; cdr3_aa: CAWTNSETQYF
clone_size: .; d_call: .; v_call: TRBV7-8; j_call: TRBJ1-2; cdr3_nt: TGTGCCAGCAGCCCCCAGGGGACCTATGGCTACACCTTC; cdr3_aa: CASSPQGTYGYTF
clone_size: .; d_call: TRBD1; v_call: TRBV7-8; j_call: TRBJ2-5; cdr3_nt: TGTGCCAGCAGCTTAGCTGAAGAGGGACAGGGACAAGAGACCCAGTACTTC; cdr3_aa: CASSLAEEGQGQETQYF
clone_size: .; d_call: .; v_call: TRBV5-1; j_call: TRBJ1-2; cdr3_nt: TGCGCCAGCAGCTTGGCCGAGGGTTCGGGCTACACCTTC; cdr3_aa: CASSLAEGSGYTF
clone_size: .; d_call: TRBD1; v_call: TRBV9; j_call: TRBJ1-5; cdr3_nt: TGTGCCAGCAGCGATGGACAGGGCGCTGGGCCCCAGCATTTT; cdr3_aa: CASSDGQGAGPQHF
clone_size: .; d_call: TRBD1; v_call: TRBV30; j_call: TRBJ1-5; cdr3_nt: TGTGCCTGGAGTGACGGGAACAGGGGGCCTGATCAGCCCCAGCATTTT; cdr3_aa: CAWSDGNRGPDQPQHF
clone_size: .; d_call: .; v_call: TRBV2; j_call: TRBJ1-2; cdr3_nt: TGTGCCAGCAGAATGGGACTTATATCCTATGGCTACACCTTC; cdr3_aa: CASRMGLISYGYTF
clone_size: once; d_call: TRBD1; v_call: TRBV7-9; j_call: TRBJ1-1; cdr3_nt: TGTGCCAGCAGCAAGGGACAGGGGACCACTGAAGCTTTCTTT; cdr3_aa: CASSKGQGTTEAFF
clone_size: once; d_call: TRBD1; v_call: TRBV23-1; j_call: TRBJ1-4; cdr3_nt: TGCGCCAGCAGTCAATCGGTTCGGGTAGTCAGGGGGTGCGAAAAACTGTTTTTT; cdr3_aa: CASSQSVRVVRGCEKLFF
clone_size: .; d_call: .; v_call: TRBV5-5; j_call: TRBJ2-7; cdr3_nt: TGTGCCAGCAGCTTTATGGGCGCACGGCCCACCCCCACCTACGAGCAGTACTTC; cdr3_aa: CASSFMGARPTPTYEQYF
clone_size: .; d_call: .; v_call: TRBV19; j_call: TRBJ1-2; cdr3_nt: TGTGCCAGTAGTATGGGAGGGCCCGGCTACACCTTC; cdr3_aa: CASSMGGPGYTF
clone_size: .; d_call: .; v_call: TRBV4-1; j_call: TRBJ1-2; cdr3_nt: TGCGCCAGCAGCCAAGTCTCTGCTAACTATGGCTACACCTTC; cdr3_aa: CASSQVSANYGYTF
clone_size: .; d_call: .; v_call: TRBV24-1; j_call: TRBJ1-5; cdr3_nt: TGTGCCACCAGTGGAGCCGGGGTTTCTCAGCCCCAGCATTTT; cdr3_aa: CATSGAGVSQPQHF
clone_size: .; d_call: .; v_call: TRBV9; j_call: TRBJ2-5; cdr3_nt: TGTGCCCGCAGCGCCTGGGGGGGCCGGGGGGAGACCCAGTACTTC; cdr3_aa: CARSAWGGRGETQYF
clone_size: .; d_call: .; v_call: TRBV27; j_call: TRBJ2-3; cdr3_nt: TGTGCCAGCAGTTCCCGGGGGGCCCGCGATTATACGCAGTATTTT; cdr3_aa: CASSSRGARDYTQYF
clone_size: few; d_call: .; v_call: TRBV6-6; j_call: TRBJ1-2; cdr3_nt: TGTGCCAGCAGTTACTCTCTTAACTATGGCTACACCTTC; cdr3_aa: CASSYSLNYGYTF
clone_size: .; d_call: .; v_call: TRBV9; j_call: TRBJ1-2; cdr3_nt: TGTGCCAGCAGCGTAGGCGGCGGCCCGAACGCTAACTATGGCTACACCTTC; cdr3_aa: CASSVGGGPNANYGYTF
clone_size: .; d_call: .; v_call: TRBV5-1; j_call: TRBJ2-3; cdr3_nt: TGCGCCAGCAGCCCGGAGGACTTGGAGGAAACTAGCACAGATACGCAGTATTTT; cdr3_aa: CASSPEDLEETSTDTQYF